This entry features one T cell receptor beta chain sequence. Germline V gene lookup returns CDR1 SQVTM and CDR2 ANQGSEA. The CDR3 extends over 12 amino acids. V shed 4 bases and J shed 6 bases, with 13 bases lying between them. This entry comes from a study of blood T cell repertoires in COVID-19. Study background: PBMCs, B-cell-depleted T cells, or T cells provided the cDNA or gDNA that made up the material.

Participant-reported clinical history was the basis for cohort assignment. In the source study's methods: Scientists estimated how many nucleated cells there were by amplifying reference gene primers. The method was immunoSEQ multiplex PCR; TCRdb's version includes in-frame clones alone and lacks a portion of them. V and J calls and clone size are those listed in that table; D and trimming were worked out from the DNA. This table has around 200,000 clones, around nine tenths appearing once. The source is a woman aged 25-40 years who had been exposed to COVID-19. V is TRBV29-1 and J is TRBJ2-7, with D hard to call. The sequenced sample consisted of PBMCs or T cells enriched from blood (not recorded which). The CDR3 here is CSVGGGESEQYF. The CDR3 DNA is TGCAGCGTTGGAGGTGGAGAATCCGAGCAGTACTTC.